A single sample is the source of the 32 T cell receptor beta chains below, sequenced in a study of blood T cell repertoires in COVID-19. This table comes from immunoSEQ multiplex PCR, and its TCRdb copy is limited to in-frame clones, with some not included. The table lists 230,000 or so clones, around 84% of them singletons. Sequencing was done on a sample of peripheral blood. These receptors originate from a man aged 25 to 45 with active or convalescent COVID-19.

The CDR3 coding sequence is TGTGCCACCAGCAGAGTAGCGGGAGGGAAGCGTAGCACAGATACGCAGTATTTT. As protein: CATSRVAGGKRSTDTQYF. The chain has TRBV15 and TRBJ2-3, with 11 nucleotides matching TRBD2. Germline CDR1 and CDR2: LNHNV and YYDKDF (reference sequence). The CDR3 is 18 residues long. The J segment lost 0 bases and the V segment lost 1 base, leaving 6 bases of the junction unmatched. Full variable domain (missing parts from reference TRBV15 and TRBJ2-3): DAMVIQNPRYQVTQFGKPVTLSCSQTLNHNVMYWYQQKSSQAPKLLFHYYDKDFNNEADTPDNFQSRRPNTSFCFLDIRSPGLGDTAMYLCATSRVAGGKRSTDTQYFGPGTRLTVL.

The chain combines TRBV5-1 with TRBJ2-5, with 13 bases aligning to TRBD2. There are 18 residues in the CDR3. Germline V gene sequence: CDR1 SGHRS, CDR2 YFSETQ. Trimming at V came to 4 bases and at J to 5 bases, leaving 14 bases not matched to a gene. CDR3 in DNA: TGCGCCAGCAGCGTGGGCCCCCAACTAGCGGGAGGGGTGGAGACCCAGTACTTC. It translates to CASSVGPQLAGGVETQYF.

The genes are TRBV4-2 and TRBJ2-1; 13 bases agree with TRBD2. Germline CDR1 is LGHNA and CDR2 is YNFKEQ. CDR3 length: 19 residues. Trimming removed 5 bases from V and 8 bases from J; junction bases left unmatched: 18. CDR3 in DNA: TGTGCCAGCAGCGCTCAGGGGGCTGGGACTAGCGGGGCGAACGATGAGCAGTTCTTC. It codes for CASSAQGAGTSGANDEQFF.

This chain connects TRBV12-3 or TRBV12-4 to TRBJ1-1; perhaps TRBD1 as D (5 bases). Trimming removed 10 bases at V and 3 bases at J, with 12 bases between. The CDR3 has 12 residues. CDR3 nucleotide sequence: TGTGCCACCGGGGGGAGTCACACTGAAGCTTTCTTT. Protein sequence: CATGGSHTEAFF.

The chain uses TRBV30 and TRBJ2-1, with TRBD2 identical over 9 bases. After removal of 4 bases from V and 7 bases from J, the junction contained 11 bases not matched to a gene. The length of the CDR3 is 15 residues. Germline assignment: CDR1 GTSNPN and CDR2 SVGIG (reference sequence). The CDR3 nucleotides are TGTGCCTGGACCTCCGGACTAGCGACTGGTAATGAGCAGTTCTTC. Protein sequence: CAWTSGLATGNEQFF.

The chain recombines TRBV18 with TRBJ2-1, with TRBD2 as a possible D gene (6 bases). The germline V gene encodes CDR1 KGHSH and CDR2 LQKENI. V lost 0 bases and J lost 2, with 11 bases in between. The CDR3 totals 16 residues. CDR3 amino acids: CASSPPAGTTYNEQFF. In DNA form, the CDR3 reads TGTGCCAGCTCACCACCGGCGGGGACCACCTACAATGAGCAGTTCTTC. Filled out from reference TRBV18 and TRBJ2-1, the complete variable domain reads NAGVMQNPRHLVRRRGQEARLRCSPMKGHSHVYWYRQLPEEGLKFMVYLQKENIIDESGMPKERFSAEFPKEGPSILRIQQVVRGDSAAYFCASSPPAGTTYNEQFFGPGTRLTVL.

The chain employs TRBV2 and TRBJ1-4; no clear D gene. CDR3 length equals 11 residues. Germline loops: CDR1 SNHLY, CDR2 FYNNEI. V gave up 2 bases and J gave up 7 bases, with 2 bases separating them. The CDR3 reads CASSEREKLFF. The CDR3 coding sequence is TGTGCCAGCAGTGAACGTGAAAAACTGTTTTTT.

The CDR3 sequence is CASSSDPGQGYGYGYTF. Written as DNA, the CDR3 is TGTGCCAGCAGTTCTGACCCGGGACAGGGGTACGGCTATGGCTACACCTTC. The chain carries TRBV28 and TRBJ1-2; 10 bases are a match to TRBD1. CDR1 and CDR2 from the germline V gene are MDHEN and SYDVKM. This CDR3 region has 17 residues. V lost 4 bases and J lost 4; bases outside the gene matches: 12.

This chain connects TRBV6-5 to TRBJ1-5; 8 nucleotides align to TRBD1. This CDR3 has 13 amino acids. V was clipped by 6 bases and J by 2 bases; unmatched bases: 0. In germline, CDR1 is MNHEY, CDR2 SVGAGI. CDR3 sequence (DNA): TGTGCCAGCAGGACAGGGGGCAATCAGCCCCAGCATTTT. Protein product: CASRTGGNQPQHF.

V usage is TRBV27 and J usage is TRBJ1-2; TRBD1 aligns across 12 bases. CDR1 MNHEY and CDR2 SMNVEV come from the germline V gene (reference sequence). This CDR3 has 16 residues. The trim removed 5 bases at V and 6 bases at J, leaving 10 bases unmatched. The CDR3 DNA is TGTGCCAGCAGTCCCGGGACAGGGGGCAGTCTTGATGGCTACACCTTC. This sequence encodes CASSPGTGGSLDGYTF.

V usage is TRBV27 and J usage is TRBJ2-2; TRBD2 might be the D (5 bases). Trimming took 0 bases from V and 10 from J, leaving 21 bases between them. CDR1 is MNHEY and CDR2 is SMNVEV in the germline V gene (reference sequence). This CDR3 spans 17 amino acids. CDR3 sequence: CASSLSIGRLGVEELFF. CDR3 bases: TGTGCCAGCAGTTTATCGATCGGGCGGCTCGGGGTTGAGGAGCTGTTTTTT.

The V call is TRBV11-2, the J call TRBJ2-1; 11 bases agree with TRBD2. The CDR3 has 16 amino acids. Losses at the gene ends were 3 bases for V and 9 bases for J; bases not matched to a gene: 10. Germline V CDR1 and CDR2: SGHAT, FQNNGV. The CDR3 DNA sequence: TGTGCCAGCAGCTTCGTAGAACTAGCGGGAGTCCGTGAGCAGTTCTTC. Its translation is CASSFVELAGVREQFF. Full variable domain (remainder filled in from reference TRBV11-2 and TRBJ2-1): EAGVAQSPRYKIIEKRQSVAFWCNPISGHATLYWYQQILGQGPKLLIQFQNNGVVDDSQLPKDRFSAERLKGVDSTLKIQPAKLEDSAVYLCASSFVELAGVREQFFGPGTRLTVL.

The chain joins TRBV7-3 to TRBJ1-1; D not resolved. With 5 bases removed from V and 4 bases from J, the gap between germline ends came to 11 bases. Germline V CDR1 and CDR2: SGHTA, FQGTGA. The CDR3 is 13 amino acids. The CDR3 spells CASSRGVGTEAFF. The CDR3 nucleotides are TGTGCCAGCAGCCGAGGAGTAGGCACTGAAGCTTTCTTT.

This chain joins TRBV7-2 and TRBJ2-7; possibly TRBD2 for D (6 bases). The V end was cut by 6 bases, the J end by 0 bases, with 12 bases between. Germline V lookup: CDR1 SGHTA, CDR2 FQGNSA. The CDR3 length is 14 residues. The CDR3 DNA is TGTGCCAGCAGTCGGGACTTCGCCTCCTACGAGCAGTACTTC. Translated: CASSRDFASYEQYF.

The rearrangement uses TRBV19 and TRBJ1-5; perhaps TRBD1 as D (5 bases). The V gene's germline CDR1 is LNHDA and CDR2 SQIVND (reference sequence). Trimming took 3 bases from V and 3 from J, leaving 9 bases between them. The CDR3 contains 14 residues. The CDR3 nucleotides are TGTGCCAGTAGTATGGGGGGGGTCAATCAGCCCCAGCATTTT. This gives the protein CASSMGGVNQPQHF. Supplemented by reference TRBV19 and TRBJ1-5, the full variable domain reads DGGITQSPKYLFRKEGQNVTLSCEQNLNHDAMYWYRQDPGQGLRLIYYSQIVNDFQKGDIAEGYSVSREKKESFPLTVTSAQKNPTAFYLCASSMGGVNQPQHFGDGTRLSIL.

This clone has just one count. The chain links TRBV4-3 to TRBJ1-2; 7 bases are shared with TRBD1. CDR3 length equals 16 residues. Germline lookup yields CDR1 LGHNA and CDR2 YSLEER. Trimming removed 3 bases from V and 5 bases from J; junction bases left unmatched: 12. This chain's CDR3 is CASSHVGTGTEYGYTF. DNA of the CDR3: TGCGCCAGCAGCCATGTCGGAACCGGGACAGAATATGGCTACACCTTC.

V and J are TRBV2 and TRBJ2-5; 9 nucleotides line up with TRBD2. Germline assignment: CDR1 SNHLY and CDR2 FYNNEI. CDR3 size: 15 residues. V lost 9 bases, J lost 5 bases, and 13 bases stayed unmatched. The CDR3 DNA is TGTGCCAGTAATCCCCCGCGGGAGGGCCGCGAGACCCAGTACTTC. Translated: CASNPPREGRETQYF.

This chain connects TRBV7-9 to TRBJ1-1; D remains ambiguous. This CDR3 comprises 11 residues. Looked up from germline, CDR1 is SEHNR and CDR2 is FQNEAQ (reference sequence). Trimming shortened V by 11 bases and J by 5 bases, and 12 bases separated the two germline ends. CDR3: CAGLGGTEAFF. CDR3 nucleotide sequence: TGTGCCGGACTGGGTGGGACTGAAGCTTTCTTT. Supplemented by reference TRBV7-9 and TRBJ1-1, the full variable domain reads DTGVSQNPRHKITKRGQNVTFRCDPISEHNRLYWYRQTLGQGPEFLTYFQNEAQLEKSRLLSDRFSAERPKGSFSTLEIQRTEQGDSAMYLCAGLGGTEAFFGQGTRLTVV.

The V and J genes are TRBV7-2 and TRBJ2-5, with no clear D. This CDR3 comprises 13 residues. Trimming left V 5 bases short and J 4 bases short, with 11 bases between. Germline CDR1 reads SGHTA; CDR2 reads FQGNSA. The CDR3 is CASSPSQLETQYF. The CDR3 DNA reads TGTGCCAGCAGCCCCTCTCAGTTAGAGACCCAGTACTTC.

CDR3 DNA sequence: TGTGCCAGCAGCTTAGGAGCGGGAGAAAATACGCAGTATTTT. It yields the protein CASSLGAGENTQYF. This chain connects TRBV7-2 to TRBJ2-3, with 8 bases identical to TRBD2. CDR1 SGHTA and CDR2 FQGNSA come from the germline V gene. The CDR3 is made up of 14 amino acids. V shed 1 base, J shed 7 bases, and the junction held 4 bases outside the gene matches.

The chain carries TRBV10-2 and TRBJ2-5, with D possibly TRBD2 on 6 matching bases. Germline CDR1 is WSHSY and CDR2 is SAAADI. The CDR3 is made up of 17 amino acids. Trimming removed 9 bases at V and 5 bases at J, with 28 bases between. The CDR3 DNA reads TGCGCCAGTGCCGGGACTGTCACCTCCAGGCGGGTGGAGACCCAGTACTTC. The encoded protein is CASAGTVTSRRVETQYF.

The chain combines TRBV19 with TRBJ1-2; the match to TRBD1 covers 7 bases. Germline loops: CDR1 LNHDA, CDR2 SQIVND (reference sequence). With 9 bases clipped from V and 2 bases from J, the junction kept 9 bases outside the gene matches. The CDR3 is 14 residues long. CDR3 protein: CASRTGRLNYGYTF. Written as DNA, the CDR3 is TGTGCCAGCCGGACAGGAAGACTGAACTATGGCTACACCTTC.

The chain links TRBV6-1 to TRBJ1-3, with 9 bases identical to TRBD1. This CDR3 has 17 amino acids. Looked up from germline, CDR1 is MNHNS and CDR2 is SASEGT. Trimming took 3 bases from V and 8 from J; bases not matched to a gene: 14. The chain's CDR3 is CASSERGQGPSADTIYF. The CDR3, as DNA: TGTGCCAGCAGTGAGAGGGGACAGGGCCCCAGCGCGGACACCATATATTTT.

The V gene is TRBV6-5, the J gene TRBJ1-5, with 7 bases identical to TRBD1. The CDR3 is 13 residues long. Germline CDR1 reads MNHEY; CDR2 reads SVGAGI. J gave up 7 bases and V 5 bases, and 5 bases lay outside the gene matches. The CDR3 region is CASSRQGKQPQHF. In DNA, the CDR3 is TGTGCCAGCAGTCGACAGGGTAAACAGCCCCAGCATTTT.

The DNA for the CDR3 is TGTGCCAGCAGCCAATTCCCCGGCGGGCAGAACACCGGGGAGCTGTTTTTT. Translating it yields CASSQFPGGQNTGELFF. The genes are TRBV14 and TRBJ2-2; TRBD2 is a possible D gene (5 bases). The CDR3 has 17 residues. Trimming stripped 2 bases from V and 1 base from J, with 14 bases between. CDR1 and CDR2 (germline): SGHDN, FVKESK.

Comment on this clone: At the DNA level, this CDR3 is encoded by other sequences in the same sample as well. This rearrangement joins TRBV6-6 to TRBJ1-2; TRBD1 matches 9 bases. The CDR3 extends over 13 amino acids. The V gene end was trimmed by 7 bases and the J gene end by 8 bases; junction bases not matched to a gene: 8. In germline, CDR1 is MNHNY, CDR2 SVGAGI (reference sequence). The CDR3 sequence is CASTKDRGYGYTF. CDR3 coding DNA: TGTGCCAGCACCAAAGACAGGGGGTACGGCTACACCTTC.

The J gene is TRBJ2-1, the V gene TRBV7-2; TRBD1 is a possible D gene (5 bases). The germline V gene has CDR1 SGHTA and CDR2 FQGNSA. The CDR3 is made up of 16 amino acids. With 5 bases removed from V and 6 bases from J, the gap between germline ends came to 20 bases. The DNA for the CDR3 is TGTGCCAGCAGCGCCACCCCAATCGGAACAGGCAATGAGCAGTTCTTC. Residues: CASSATPIGTGNEQFF.

V usage is TRBV7-8 and J usage is TRBJ1-5, with D possibly being TRBD1 (5 bases). This CDR3 spans 14 amino acids. Germline V lookup: CDR1 SGHVS, CDR2 FQNEAQ. V lost 2 bases and J 9 bases, leaving 14 bases between the germline ends. CDR3 loop: CASSLLGRQGPQHF. The CDR3 DNA reads TGTGCCAGCAGCTTATTGGGGCGCCAGGGGCCCCAGCATTTT.

This clone appeared once. The rearrangement joins TRBV11-3 to TRBJ2-5; TRBD2 matches at 7 bases. Germline V gene sequence: CDR1 SGHNT, CDR2 YENEEA. J gave up 4 bases and V 4 bases, and 9 bases lay outside the gene matches. The length of the CDR3 is 15 residues. The CDR3 nucleotides are TGTGCCAGCAGCTCTGGGGCGGGAGCGGGAGAGACCCAGTACTTC. It specifies CASSSGAGAGETQYF.

The gene calls are TRBV29-1 and TRBJ2-1; 10 bases are a match to TRBD1. The CDR3 spans 13 residues. Germline V gene data show CDR1 as SQVTM and CDR2 as ANQGSEA. V trimming: 5 bases; J trimming: 6 bases; junction bases outside the gene matches: 4. In DNA, the CDR3 is TGCAGCGTTCTCGGACAGGGGGGCAATGAGCAGTTCTTC. The encoded protein is CSVLGQGGNEQFF.

The rearrangement joins TRBV4-3 to TRBJ1-1; 8 bases map to TRBD1. The CDR3 length is 14 residues. Germline trimming cut 6 bases from V and 5 bases from J; bases unmatched to any gene: 8. In germline, CDR1 is LGHNA, CDR2 YSLEER. For the CDR3, the DNA is TGCGCCAGCAGAGACAGGGGAGGGGCAACTGAAGCTTTCTTT. Its translation: CASRDRGGATEAFF.

CDR3: CASSLEDRVLAEQYF. The DNA of the CDR3 is TGTGCCAGCAGTCTGGAAGACAGGGTGTTAGCTGAGCAGTACTTC. The chain has TRBV28 and TRBJ2-7, with 7 nucleotides matching TRBD1. The CDR3 runs to 15 residues. Trimming cost V 5 bases and J 7 bases; bases outside gene matches: 14. Germline V lookup: CDR1 MDHEN, CDR2 SYDVKM.